The entry that follows covers one T cell receptor (beta chain) sequence. As yet, its antigen is unknown. Looked up from germline, CDR1 is SNHLY and CDR2 is FYNNEI. The CDR3 is 13 residues long. Trimming cost V 11 bases and J 2 bases, with 13 bases left between them. The data were obtained in a study of response to subunit inactivated influenza vaccine. General study points: Authors suggested seasonal influenza vaccinations each recruit few new T cells.

TCRdb re-called the RT-PCR reads with MiXCR, one entry per CDR3 protein. Seen here are 400,000 to 650,000 distinct CDR3 sequences, 7.2% observed once, and the top ten hold 13%. The chain couples TRBV2 to TRBJ1-5, with D tentatively TRBD1 (5 bases). This clonotype was obtained from a man between 50 and 70 years old who received an inactivated influenza vaccine. Here the sequenced sample was PBMCs from blood, taken 23 months after vaccination. DNA of the CDR3: TGTGCCGGATCCAGGGTCGGCAATCAGCCCCAGCATTTT. It encodes CAGSRVGNQPQHF.